This record covers a single T cell receptor (beta chain). Using immunoSEQ multiplex PCR, the repertoire was profiled, and TCRdb retains in-frame clones only, with some absent. The table shows 74,000 or so clones, with 96% occurring only once. This sample was included in a study of technical replicates of blood from a handful of donors. From germline, CDR1 is MDHEN and CDR2 SYDVKM. V lost 5 bases to trimming and J lost 1 base; unmatched junction nucleotides: 6. The CDR3 runs 15 residues. This receptor was identified in a human donor in good health. Material for sequencing was T cells isolated from PBMCs. This chain uses TRBV28 with TRBJ2-7; TRBD2 agrees at 9 bases. In nucleotides, the CDR3 is TGTGCCAGCAGTACCCGGCGGGGGGGATCCTACGAGCAGTACTTC. Its protein is CASSTRRGGSYEQYF.